Listed here are 5 T cell receptor beta chains from one sample, sequenced in a study of persistence of HIV-infected CD4 T cells. Stimulation used approximately 9.5 ug/mL lysate from CMV-infected fibroblasts. Sorting selected CD4+ T cells upregulating both CD40 ligand and CD69. Antigens of these TCRs are unknown. This was the immunoSEQ version 4 assay in survey mode. Method: immunoSEQ multiplex PCR; TCRdb's copy keeps in-frame clones and lacks some. The sample consists of approximately 15,000 clones, 65% to 75% of them appearing once. The sequenced sample was CD4+ T cells sorted from PBMCs after roughly 18-hour stimulation, obtained from a patient who received antiretroviral therapy. The origin of the receptors is an adult man with HIV who was CMV-seropositive.

V usage is TRBV24-1 and J usage is TRBJ2-1; D assignment may be TRBD1 or TRBD2 (5 bases each). Germline CDR1 and CDR2: KGHDR and SFDVKD. V was trimmed by 7 bases and J by 0 bases, leaving 15 bases between them. The CDR3 length is 16 residues. The CDR3 bases are TGTGCCACCAGCCCCCCACAGGCGGGCTCCTACAATGAGCAGTTCTTC. It translates to CATSPPQAGSYNEQFF.

The chain joins TRBV7-3 to TRBJ2-1, with D possibly called TRBD1 or TRBD2 (5 bases each). Germline V gene sequence: CDR1 SGHTA, CDR2 FQGTGA. This CDR3 spans 16 amino acids. V was shortened by 1 base and J by 7 bases, with 17 bases between the two germline ends. CDR3 in DNA: TGTGCCAGCAGCTTAAGAGGAACGGGGCGAAGTAATGAGCAGTTCTTC. This codes for CASSLRGTGRSNEQFF.

The sample holds a few counts of this clone. CDR3 loop: CASSFGAQVSLSPLHF. For the CDR3, the DNA is TGCGCCAGCAGCTTTGGGGCCCAGGTCTCCCTTTCACCCCTCCACTTT. The chain has TRBV5-1 and TRBJ1-6, with D tentatively TRBD1 (5 bases). The V end lost 2 bases, the J end lost 9 bases, and 18 bases lay between the germline ends. Germline assignment: CDR1 SGHRS and CDR2 YFSETQ. The CDR3 length is 16 residues.

In its sample, this clone was seen a few times. The V call is TRBV7-8, the J call TRBJ2-3; D not resolved. The CDR3 extends over 12 amino acids. Trimming took 2 bases from V and 5 from J, leaving 5 bases between them. Germline V gives CDR1 SGHVS, CDR2 FQNEAQ. The CDR3 sequence: CASSLSRDTQYF. In DNA form, the CDR3 reads TGTGCCAGCAGCTTATCGCGAGATACGCAGTATTTT.

The chain links TRBV28 to TRBJ1-5, with a weak D call TRBD1 (6 bases). Trimming left V 3 bases short and J 6 bases short, with 9 bases between. Looked up from germline, CDR1 is MDHEN and CDR2 is SYDVKM. CDR3 length equals 13 residues. In DNA form, the CDR3 reads TGTGCCAGCAGTTTCGGGGGCGCTCAGCCCCAGCATTTT. Protein sequence: CASSFGGAQPQHF.